Here is one T cell receptor beta chain with its context. Its matching antigen is unknown. This CDR3 comprises 12 residues. The V and J ends lost 2 bases and 3 bases respectively, with 2 bases between them. Per the germline V gene, CDR1 is MNHEY and CDR2 is SVGEGT. RNA transcripts yielded amplified TCR beta CDR3 regions. HTBI primers were employed in a first-round RT-PCR of the TCR CDR3. In TCRdb, the multiplex PCR reads were re-called with MiXCR into one record per CDR3 protein. Among 560,000 or so distinct CDR3 sequences listed, 35% to 55% were seen once. The data belong to a study of T cells in Graves' hyperthyroidism and ophthalmopathy. Study-level findings and limits: The model anticipated ophthalmopathy a median about 7.1 months pre-onset.

Uncontrolled infection, other autoimmune disease, pregnancy or lactation disqualified patients from enrolment. The chain couples TRBV6-2 or TRBV6-3 to TRBJ1-3; D is unresolved. The sample taken for sequencing was peripheral blood or thyroid tissue (not recorded which). The receptor was isolated from a woman aged 18-30 years with Graves' hyperthyroidism. DNA of the CDR3: TGTGCCAGCAGTTACGTTGGAAACACCATATATTTT. Its protein product is CASSYVGNTIYF.